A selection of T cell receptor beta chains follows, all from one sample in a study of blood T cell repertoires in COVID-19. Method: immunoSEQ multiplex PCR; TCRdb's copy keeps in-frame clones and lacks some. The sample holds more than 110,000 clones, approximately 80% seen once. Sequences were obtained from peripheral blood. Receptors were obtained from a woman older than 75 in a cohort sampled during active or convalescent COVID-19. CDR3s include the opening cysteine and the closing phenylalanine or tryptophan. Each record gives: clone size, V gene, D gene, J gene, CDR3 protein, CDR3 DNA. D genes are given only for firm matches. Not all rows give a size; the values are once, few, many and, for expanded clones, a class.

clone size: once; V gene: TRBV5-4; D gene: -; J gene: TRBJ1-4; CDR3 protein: CASSTGQRLGKLFF; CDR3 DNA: TGTGCCAGCAGCACCGGACAGCGTCTGGGAAAACTGTTTTTT
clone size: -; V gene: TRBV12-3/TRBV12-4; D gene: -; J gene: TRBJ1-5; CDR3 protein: CASSNHEPQHF; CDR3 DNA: TGTGCCAGCAGTAATCATGAGCCCCAGCATTTT
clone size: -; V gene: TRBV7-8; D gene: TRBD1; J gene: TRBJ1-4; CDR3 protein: CASSRRTGGNEKLFF; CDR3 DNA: TGTGCCAGCAGCCGCCGGACAGGGGGGAATGAAAAACTGTTTTTT
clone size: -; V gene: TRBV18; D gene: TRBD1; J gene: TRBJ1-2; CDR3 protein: CASSLGQGANYGYTF; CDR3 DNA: TGTGCCAGCTCCCTAGGACAGGGGGCGAACTATGGCTACACCTTC
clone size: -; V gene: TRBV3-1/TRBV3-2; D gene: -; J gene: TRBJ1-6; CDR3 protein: CASSQAPGRNSPLHF; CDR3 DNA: TGTGCCAGCAGCCAAGCTCCAGGGCGCAATTCACCCCTCCACTTT
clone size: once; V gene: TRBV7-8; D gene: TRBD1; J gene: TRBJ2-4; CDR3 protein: CASSLRTGLAKNIQYF; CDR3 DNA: TGTGCCAGCAGCTTAAGGACAGGGTTAGCCAAAAACATTCAGTACTTC
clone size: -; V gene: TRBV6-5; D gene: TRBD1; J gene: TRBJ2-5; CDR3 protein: CASSYSRTGQETQYF; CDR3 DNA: TGTGCCAGCAGTTACTCGAGGACAGGACAAGAGACCCAGTACTTC
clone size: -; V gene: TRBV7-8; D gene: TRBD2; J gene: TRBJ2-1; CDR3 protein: CASSSRSGGGFPAPYNEQFF; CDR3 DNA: TGTGCCAGCAGCTCCCGTAGCGGGGGGGGGTTCCCCGCCCCATACAATGAGCAGTTCTTC
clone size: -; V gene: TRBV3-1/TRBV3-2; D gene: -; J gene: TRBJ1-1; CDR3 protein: CASSPGGTEAFF; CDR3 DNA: TGTGCCAGCAGCCCGGGTGGGACTGAAGCTTTCTTT
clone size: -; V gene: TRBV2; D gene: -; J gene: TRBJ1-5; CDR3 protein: CASSAIPQIPQHF; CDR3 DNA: TGTGCCAGCAGTGCCATTCCACAGATACCCCAGCATTTT
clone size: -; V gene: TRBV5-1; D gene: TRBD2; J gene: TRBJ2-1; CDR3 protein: CASGRGGYNEQFF; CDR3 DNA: TGCGCCAGCGGGCGGGGGGGATACAATGAGCAGTTCTTC
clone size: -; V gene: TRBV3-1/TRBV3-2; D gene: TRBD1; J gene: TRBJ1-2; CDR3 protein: CASSQDPGTAGYTF; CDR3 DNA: TGTGCCAGCAGCCAAGATCCCGGGACAGCTGGCTACACCTTC
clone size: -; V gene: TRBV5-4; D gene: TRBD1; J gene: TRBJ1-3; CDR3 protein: CASSLNSRDSSGNTIYF; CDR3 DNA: TGTGCCAGCAGCTTAAATTCACGGGACAGCTCTGGAAACACCATATATTTT
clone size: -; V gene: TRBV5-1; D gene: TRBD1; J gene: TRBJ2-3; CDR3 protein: CASSLQGETDTQYF; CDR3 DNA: TGCGCCAGCAGCCTTCAGGGGGAAACAGATACGCAGTATTTT
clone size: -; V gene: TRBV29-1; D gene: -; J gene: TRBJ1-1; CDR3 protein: CSVAFTANTEAFF; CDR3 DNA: TGCAGCGTTGCTTTTACAGCAAACACTGAAGCTTTCTTT
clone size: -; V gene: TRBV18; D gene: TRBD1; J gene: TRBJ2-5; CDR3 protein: CASSPGQSQETQYF; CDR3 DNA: TGTGCCAGCTCGCCGGGACAGAGCCAAGAGACCCAGTACTTC
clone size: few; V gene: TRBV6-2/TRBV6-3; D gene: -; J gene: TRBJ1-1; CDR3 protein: CASSLPLAGTEAFF; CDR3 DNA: TGTGCCAGCAGTCTCCCTTTAGCGGGCACTGAAGCTTTCTTT
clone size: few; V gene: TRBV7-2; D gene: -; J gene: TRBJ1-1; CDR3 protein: CASSLGQDEAFF; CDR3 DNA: TGTGCCAGCAGCTTAGGTCAGGATGAAGCTTTCTTT
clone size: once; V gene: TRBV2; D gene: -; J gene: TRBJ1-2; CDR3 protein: CASSEDSIYGYTF; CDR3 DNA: TGTGCCAGCAGTGAGGACAGTATCTATGGCTACACCTTC
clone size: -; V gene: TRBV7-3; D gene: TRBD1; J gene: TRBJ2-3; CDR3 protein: CASSLTGTGITQYF; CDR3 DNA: TGTGCCAGCAGCTTAACTGGGACAGGCATTACGCAGTATTTT
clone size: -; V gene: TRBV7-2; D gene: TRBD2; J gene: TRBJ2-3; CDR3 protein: CASSLVRLAGSTDTQYF; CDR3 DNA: TGTGCCAGCAGCTTAGTTCGGCTAGCGGGGAGCACAGATACGCAGTATTTT
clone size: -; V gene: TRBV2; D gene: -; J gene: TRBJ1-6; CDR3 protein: CASSVKQGTYNSPLHF; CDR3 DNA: TGTGCCAGCAGTGTAAAACAGGGAACTTATAATTCACCCCTCCACTTT
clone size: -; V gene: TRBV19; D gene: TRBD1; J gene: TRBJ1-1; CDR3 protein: CASSTKGAATEAFF; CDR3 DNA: TGTGCCAGTAGTACAAAGGGGGCTGCGACTGAAGCTTTCTTT
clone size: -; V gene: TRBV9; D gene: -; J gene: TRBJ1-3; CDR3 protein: CASSVAPGQWDVTGNTIYF; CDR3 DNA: TGTGCCAGCAGCGTAGCACCCGGACAGTGGGATGTGACTGGAAACACCATATATTTT
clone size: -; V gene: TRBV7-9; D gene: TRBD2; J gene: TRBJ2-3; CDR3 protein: CASSLSSGATDTQYF; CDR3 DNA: TGTGCCAGCAGCTTATCTAGCGGGGCCACAGATACGCAGTATTTT
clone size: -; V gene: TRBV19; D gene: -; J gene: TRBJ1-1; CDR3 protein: CASRNRRTEAFF; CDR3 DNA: TGTGCCAGCAGAAACCGGCGGACTGAAGCTTTCTTT
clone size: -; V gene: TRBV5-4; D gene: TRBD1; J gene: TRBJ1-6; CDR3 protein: CASSPRDRGHSPLHF; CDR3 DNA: TGTGCCAGCAGCCCCAGGGACAGGGGGCATTCACCCCTCCACTTT
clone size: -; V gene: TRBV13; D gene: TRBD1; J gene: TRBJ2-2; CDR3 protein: CASSFPRDRRFNTGELFF; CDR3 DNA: TGTGCCAGCAGCTTTCCCCGGGACAGGCGTTTTAACACCGGGGAGCTGTTTTTT
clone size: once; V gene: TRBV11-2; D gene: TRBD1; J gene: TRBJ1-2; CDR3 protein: CASSLRTGGIGGYTF; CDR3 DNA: TGTGCCAGCAGCCTAAGGACAGGGGGCATAGGCGGCTACACCTTC
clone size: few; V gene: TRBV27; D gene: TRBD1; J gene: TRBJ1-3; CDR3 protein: CASWTGSGNTIYF; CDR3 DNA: TGTGCCAGTTGGACAGGCTCTGGAAACACCATATATTTT
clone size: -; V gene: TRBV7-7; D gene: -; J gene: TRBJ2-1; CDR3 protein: CASSPGQTNEQFF; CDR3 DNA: TGTGCTAGCAGCCCTGGACAGACCAATGAGCAGTTCTTC